This is a list of T cell receptor beta chains from one sample in a study of blood T cell repertoires in COVID-19. Only in-frame clones appear in the TCRdb table, and some are missing; sequencing was by immunoSEQ multiplex PCR. The sample consists of fewer than 150,000 clones, about 86% of them appearing once. The sequenced sample was peripheral blood. These receptors originate from a woman between 50 and 59 years old who had recovered from COVID-19. Each CDR3 is given without its conserved first and last residue. Fields, in order: V gene, clone size, CDR3 protein. Some rows mark clone size as missing; the rest say once, few, many or name a class of expanded clone.

TRBV2	-	ASSERGVSYTEAF
TRBV27	-	ASSLTGTGGEKLF
TRBV18	-	ASSPGLAETQY
TRBV5-8	-	ASSYAGVNQF
TRBV5-1	-	ASSWISVGTGTQQY
TRBV19	-	ASSSRVNSLQPQH
TRBV5-4	-	ASSLIGTGGETQY
TRBV29-1	-	SARTGPRVDEQY
TRBV19	once	ASSPRQGSYEQY
TRBV3-1/TRBV3-2	-	ASSQDTSGGWRGEQF
TRBV4-2	-	ASSQEGGAAWGEQY
TRBV9	-	ASSGQTGTRGTQY
TRBV18	once	ASSLAGGYHEQF
TRBV5-6	-	ASSLLSRSPNYGYT